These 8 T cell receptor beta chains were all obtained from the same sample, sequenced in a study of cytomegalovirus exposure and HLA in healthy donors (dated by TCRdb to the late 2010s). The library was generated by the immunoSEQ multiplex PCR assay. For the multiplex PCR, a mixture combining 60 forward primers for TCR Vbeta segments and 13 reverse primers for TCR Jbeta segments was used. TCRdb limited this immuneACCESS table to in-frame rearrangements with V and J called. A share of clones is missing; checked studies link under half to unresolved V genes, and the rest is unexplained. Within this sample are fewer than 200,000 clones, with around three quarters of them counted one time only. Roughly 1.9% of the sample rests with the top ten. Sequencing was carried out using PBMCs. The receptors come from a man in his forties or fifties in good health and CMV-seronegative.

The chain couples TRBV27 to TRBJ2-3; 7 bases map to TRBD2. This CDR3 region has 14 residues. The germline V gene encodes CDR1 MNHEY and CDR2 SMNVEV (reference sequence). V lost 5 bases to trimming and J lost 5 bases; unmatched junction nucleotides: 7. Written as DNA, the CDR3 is TGTGCCAGCAGTCCGAGACTAGCTGGAGATACGCAGTATTTT. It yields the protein CASSPRLAGDTQYF.

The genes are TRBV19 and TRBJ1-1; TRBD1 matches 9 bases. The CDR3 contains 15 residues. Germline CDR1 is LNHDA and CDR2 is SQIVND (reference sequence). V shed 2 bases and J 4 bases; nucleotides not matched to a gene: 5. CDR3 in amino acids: CASSISSTGGTEAFF. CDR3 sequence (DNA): TGTGCCAGTAGTATATCTTCGACAGGGGGCACTGAAGCTTTCTTT.

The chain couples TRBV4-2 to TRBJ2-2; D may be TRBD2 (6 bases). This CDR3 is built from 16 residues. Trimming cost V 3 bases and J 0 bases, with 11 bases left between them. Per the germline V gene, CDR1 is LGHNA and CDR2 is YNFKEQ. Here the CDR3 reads CASSHTGDANTGELFF. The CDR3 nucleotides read TGTGCCAGCAGCCATACGGGAGACGCGAACACCGGGGAGCTGTTTTTT.

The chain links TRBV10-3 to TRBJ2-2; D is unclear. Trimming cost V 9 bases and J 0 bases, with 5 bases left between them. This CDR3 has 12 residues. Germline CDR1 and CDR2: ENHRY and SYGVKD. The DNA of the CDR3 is TGTGCCATACACGCGAACACCGGGGAGCTGTTTTTT. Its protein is CAIHANTGELFF.

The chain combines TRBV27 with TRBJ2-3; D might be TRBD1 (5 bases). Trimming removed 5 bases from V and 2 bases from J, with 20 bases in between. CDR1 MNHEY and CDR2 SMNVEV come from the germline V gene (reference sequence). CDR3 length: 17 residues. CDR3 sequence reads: CASSLRSSRVPTDTQYF. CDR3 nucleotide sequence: TGTGCCAGCAGTCTCCGATCCTCCAGGGTCCCCACAGATACGCAGTATTTT.

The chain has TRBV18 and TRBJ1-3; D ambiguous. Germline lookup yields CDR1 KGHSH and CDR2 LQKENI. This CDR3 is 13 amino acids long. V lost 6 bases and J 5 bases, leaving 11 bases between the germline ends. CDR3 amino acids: CASSPPVRNTIYF. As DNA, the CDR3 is TGTGCCAGCTCCCCCCCAGTCCGAAACACCATATATTTT.

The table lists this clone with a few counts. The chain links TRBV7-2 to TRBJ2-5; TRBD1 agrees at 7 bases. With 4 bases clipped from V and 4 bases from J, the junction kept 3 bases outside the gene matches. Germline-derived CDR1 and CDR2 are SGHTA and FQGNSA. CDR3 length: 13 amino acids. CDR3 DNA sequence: TGTGCCAGCAGCTGGGGACAGCGAGAGACCCAGTACTTC. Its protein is CASSWGQRETQYF.

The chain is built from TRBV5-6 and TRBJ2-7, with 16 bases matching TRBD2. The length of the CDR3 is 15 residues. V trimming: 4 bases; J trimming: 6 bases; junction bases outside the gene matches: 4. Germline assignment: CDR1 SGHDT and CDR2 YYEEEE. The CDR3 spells CASSGTSGRATEQYF. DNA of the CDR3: TGTGCCAGCAGCGGGACTAGCGGGAGGGCCACCGAGCAGTACTTC.